A selection of T cell receptor beta chains follows, all from one sample in a study of OX40 agonist ivuxolimab in advanced cancers. Here immunoSEQ multiplex PCR was the method, and the copy in TCRdb shows in-frame clones only, minus some. The data contain over 80,000 clones, about 89% of them singletons. The input for sequencing was CD4+ or CD8+ T cells sorted from blood, taken in a trial of the OX40 agonist ivuxolimab. The receptors come from an adult with an advanced solid tumor such as melanoma, head and neck, liver or kidney cancer. Each CDR3 is given with its conserved first and last residue. Fields, in order: J gene, D gene, clone size, V gene, CDR3 length, CDR3 DNA, CDR3 protein. A D gene is named only where the DNA matches it firmly. Clone size is not always given. Where it is, it says once, few, many or a class for expanded clones.

J: TRBJ2-3; D: -; size: -; V: TRBV7-2; length: 14; DNA: TGTGCCAGCACCCCCCTCTCTAGCACAGATACGCAGTATTTT; CDR3: CASTPLSSTDTQYF
J: TRBJ1-1; D: TRBD1; size: -; V: TRBV4-1; length: 13; DNA: TGCGCCAGCAGCCAGACAGGGGTCACTGAAGCTTTCTTT; CDR3: CASSQTGVTEAFF
J: TRBJ1-6; D: TRBD1; size: -; V: TRBV5-1; length: 16; DNA: TGCGCCAGCAGCTTTACAGGGGCGACATCGAATTCACCCCTCCACTTT; CDR3: CASSFTGATSNSPLHF
J: TRBJ2-3; D: TRBD2; size: -; V: TRBV30; length: 13; DNA: TGTGCCCGATTAGCGGGAAGCACAGATACGCAGTATTTT; CDR3: CARLAGSTDTQYF
J: TRBJ2-3; D: TRBD2; size: -; V: TRBV2; length: 15; DNA: TGTGCCAGCAGTGTTGGTCTAGCGGACACAGATACGCAGTATTTT; CDR3: CASSVGLADTDTQYF
J: TRBJ2-7; D: -; size: many; V: TRBV4-1; length: 14; DNA: TGCGCCAGCAGCCAAGGAGGGGTCGCCTACGAGCAGTACTTC; CDR3: CASSQGGVAYEQYF
J: TRBJ1-1; D: -; size: once; V: TRBV7-8; length: 15; DNA: TGTGCCAGCAGCTTAGCTCGGGGAGGGAACACTGAAGCTTTCTTT; CDR3: CASSLARGGNTEAFF
J: TRBJ2-6; D: -; size: -; V: TRBV14; length: 16; DNA: TGTGCCAGCAGCCAAGAACCGGCAGCTGGGGCCAACGTCCTGACTTTC; CDR3: CASSQEPAAGANVLTF
J: TRBJ1-1; D: -; size: -; V: TRBV5-1; length: 14; DNA: TGCGCCAGCAGCTTCCGGCAGCAGGACACTGAAGCTTTCTTT; CDR3: CASSFRQQDTEAFF
J: TRBJ1-4; D: -; size: -; V: TRBV7-2; length: 16; DNA: TGTGCCAGCAGCTTAGGTCGTGGGCCGATTAATGAAAAACTGTTTTTT; CDR3: CASSLGRGPINEKLFF
J: TRBJ2-7; D: TRBD2; size: -; V: TRBV5-1; length: 15; DNA: TGCGCCAGCAGCTTGGGGACTAGCGGGAACTACGAGCAGTACTTC; CDR3: CASSLGTSGNYEQYF
J: TRBJ2-2; D: TRBD2; size: -; V: TRBV9; length: 14; DNA: TGTGCCAGCAGCGTAGCGGGGGGGACCGGGGAGCTGTTTTTT; CDR3: CASSVAGGTGELFF
J: TRBJ2-1; D: TRBD1; size: -; V: TRBV6-5; length: 15; DNA: TGTGCCAGCAGCTCTCCTCGGACAGGCCATAATGAGCAGTTCTTC; CDR3: CASSSPRTGHNEQFF
J: TRBJ2-1; D: -; size: -; V: TRBV5-1; length: 16; DNA: TGCGCCAGCAGCTTGGTGACCGGGAGCTCCTACAATGAGCAGTTCTTC; CDR3: CASSLVTGSSYNEQFF
J: TRBJ2-7; D: TRBD1; size: -; V: TRBV28; length: 14; DNA: TGTGCCAGCAGTTTCCGGCGGACAGGGGACGAGCAGTACTTC; CDR3: CASSFRRTGDEQYF
J: TRBJ2-5; D: TRBD2; size: -; V: TRBV19; length: 15; DNA: TGTGCCAGTAGTCCCCCTAGCGGTCTCAGGGAGACCCAGTACTTC; CDR3: CASSPPSGLRETQYF
J: TRBJ2-2; D: -; size: -; V: TRBV27; length: 15; DNA: TGTGCCAGCAGTTTATTAGCCCAGAACACCGGGGAGCTGTTTTTT; CDR3: CASSLLAQNTGELFF
J: TRBJ1-2; D: -; size: -; V: TRBV30; length: 12; DNA: TGTGCCTGGAGTGTGGGGGGTCATGGCTACACCTTC; CDR3: CAWSVGGHGYTF
J: TRBJ1-5; D: -; size: -; V: TRBV27; length: 15; DNA: TGTGCCAGCAGCCCCGGGAGTTCGGGCAATCAGCCCCAGCATTTT; CDR3: CASSPGSSGNQPQHF
J: TRBJ2-2; D: -; size: -; V: TRBV29-1; length: 14; DNA: TGCAGCGTTGAAGAGAACAGCTTTTGGGGGGAGCTGTTTTTT; CDR3: CSVEENSFWGELFF
J: TRBJ2-2; D: TRBD1; size: few; V: TRBV5-6; length: 16; DNA: TGTGCCAGCAGACCCGAGGGACAGTTTTCCTCCGGGGAGCTGTTTTTT; CDR3: CASRPEGQFSSGELFF
J: TRBJ1-2; D: -; size: -; V: TRBV2; length: 13; DNA: TGTGCCAGCAGGAACAGGGCAGGCTATGGCTACACCTTC; CDR3: CASRNRAGYGYTF
J: TRBJ2-5; D: -; size: -; V: TRBV21-1; length: 17; DNA: TGTGCCAGCAGGATCATCGGGAGGCAGGGAGGATGCGAGACCCAGTACTTC; CDR3: CASRIIGRQGGCETQYF
J: TRBJ2-1; D: -; size: -; V: TRBV5-1; length: 12; DNA: TGCGCCAGCAGCTTGGAACTGGGTGAGCAGTTCTTC; CDR3: CASSLELGEQFF
J: TRBJ1-6; D: TRBD1; size: -; V: TRBV7-2; length: 17; DNA: TGTGCCAGCAGCTCACCGGGACAGAGCTCCTATAATTCACCCCTCCACTTT; CDR3: CASSSPGQSSYNSPLHF
J: TRBJ1-2; D: -; size: -; V: TRBV4-2; length: 14; DNA: TGTGCCAGCAGCCAAAATCCGGCGTCGGGTGGCTACACCTTC; CDR3: CASSQNPASGGYTF
J: TRBJ2-1; D: TRBD2; size: -; V: TRBV2; length: 16; DNA: TGTGCCAGCAGTCTGGGACTAGCGGGTCCGTACAATGAGCAGTTCTTC; CDR3: CASSLGLAGPYNEQFF